The 2 T cell receptor beta chains below come from one sample, sequenced in a study of blood T cell repertoires in COVID-19. The assay was immunoSEQ multiplex PCR, and TCRdb's table has in-frame clones only and misses some. The sample lists about 90,000 clones, more than 85% seen once, with 2.3% in the top ten. Sequenced sample: peripheral blood. The receptors originated from a human donor with active COVID-19. The donor label of this sample is uncertain.

The genes are TRBV6-5 and TRBJ1-4, with D perhaps TRBD1 (6 bases). The CDR3 length is 15 residues. V was shortened by 6 bases and J by 8 bases, with 19 bases between the two germline ends. Per germline, CDR1 MNHEY and CDR2 SVGAGI. The CDR3 protein is CASRRGWGMDEKLFF. In DNA, the CDR3 is TGTGCCAGCAGGAGGGGGTGGGGAATGGACGAAAAACTGTTTTTT.

This chain links TRBV5-1 with TRBJ2-2, with TRBD2 matching 7 bases. From germline, CDR1 is SGHRS and CDR2 YFSETQ. V trimming: 5 bases; J trimming: 5 bases; junction bases outside the gene matches: 12. The CDR3 is made up of 16 amino acids. CDR3 DNA sequence: TGCGCCAGCAGTGGAACGGGGGGAGCAGAAACCGGGGAGCTGTTTTTT. It specifies CASSGTGGAETGELFF.